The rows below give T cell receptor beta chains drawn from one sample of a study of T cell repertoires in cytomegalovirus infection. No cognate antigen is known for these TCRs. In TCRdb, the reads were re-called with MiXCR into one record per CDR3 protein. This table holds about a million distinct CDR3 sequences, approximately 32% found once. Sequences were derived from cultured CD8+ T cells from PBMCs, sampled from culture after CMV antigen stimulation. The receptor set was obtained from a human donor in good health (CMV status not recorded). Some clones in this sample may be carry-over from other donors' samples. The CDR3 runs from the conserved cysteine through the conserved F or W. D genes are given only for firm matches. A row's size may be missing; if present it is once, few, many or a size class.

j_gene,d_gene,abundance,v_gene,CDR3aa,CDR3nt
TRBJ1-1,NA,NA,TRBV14,CASSQEATEAFF,TGTGCCAGCAGCCAAGAGGCCACTGAAGCTTTCTTT
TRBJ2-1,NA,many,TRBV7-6,CASSREAGGNNEQFF,TGTGCCAGCAGCCGAGAGGCTGGAGGGAACAATGAGCAGTTCTTC
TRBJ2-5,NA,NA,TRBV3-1,CASSRSDFQETQYF,TGTGCCAGCAGCCGAAGCGACTTCCAAGAGACCCAGTACTTC
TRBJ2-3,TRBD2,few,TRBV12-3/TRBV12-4,CASSLAVPTSVSTDTQYF,TGTGCCAGCAGTTTAGCGGTGCCGACTAGCGTTAGCACAGATACGCAGTATTTT
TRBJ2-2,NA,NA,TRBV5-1,CASSLEIPYSAGELFF,TGCGCCAGCAGCTTGGAGATCCCCTACTCGGCCGGGGAGCTGTTTTTT
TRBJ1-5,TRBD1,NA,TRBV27,CASSLSNRGNQPQHF,TGTGCCAGCAGTTTATCCAACAGGGGAAATCAGCCCCAGCATTTT
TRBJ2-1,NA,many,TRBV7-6,CASSRMGRDHLYNEQFF,TGTGCCAGCAGCCGCATGGGCAGAGACCATCTCTACAATGAGCAGTTCTTC
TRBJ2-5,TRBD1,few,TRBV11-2,CASSRGQGRSETQYF,TGTGCCAGCAGCCGGGGACAGGGTCGTTCAGAGACCCAGTACTTC
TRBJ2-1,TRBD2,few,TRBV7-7,CASSFRLAGLNEQFF,TGTGCTAGCAGCTTTAGACTAGCGGGGTTGAATGAGCAGTTCTTC
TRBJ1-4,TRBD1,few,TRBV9,CASSVGDRVEKLFF,TGTGCCAGCAGCGTAGGGGACAGGGTGGAAAAACTGTTTTTT
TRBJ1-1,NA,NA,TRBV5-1,CASSFRETNTEAFF,TGCGCCAGCAGCTTCCGGGAAACCAACACTGAAGCTTTCTTT
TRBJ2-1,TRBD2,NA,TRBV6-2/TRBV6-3,CASRLRLAGGYNEQFF,TGTGCCAGCAGGCTCCGACTAGCGGGGGGCTACAATGAGCAGTTCTTC
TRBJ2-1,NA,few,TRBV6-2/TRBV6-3,CASRGDFKVYNEQFF,TGTGCCAGCAGGGGGGACTTTAAGGTCTACAATGAGCAGTTCTTC
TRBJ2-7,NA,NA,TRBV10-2,CASREGAREQYF,TGCGCCAGCAGGGAGGGGGCCCGCGAGCAGTACTTC
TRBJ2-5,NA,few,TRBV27,CASSPLGMKTQYF,TGTGCCAGCAGTCCACTGGGGATGAAGACCCAGTACTTC
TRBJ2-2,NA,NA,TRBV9,CTSSVYNTGELFF,TGTACCAGCAGCGTATACAACACCGGGGAGCTGTTTTTT
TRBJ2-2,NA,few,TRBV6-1,CATSATWSPGELFF,TGTGCCACCTCGGCGACGTGGTCTCCCGGGGAGCTGTTTTTT
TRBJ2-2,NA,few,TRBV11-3,CASSSGLLNTGELFF,TGTGCCAGCAGCTCGGGACTCCTTAACACCGGGGAGCTGTTTTTT
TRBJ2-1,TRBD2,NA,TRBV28,CASRPSGGGYNEQFF,TGTGCCAGCAGGCCTAGCGGGGGAGGCTACAATGAGCAGTTCTTC
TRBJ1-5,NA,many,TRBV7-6,CASSLATGGQPQHF,TGTGCCAGCAGCTTAGCGACCGGTGGGCAGCCCCAGCATTTT
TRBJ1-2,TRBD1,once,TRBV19,CASSKGQGSSNYGYTF,TGTGCCAGTAGTAAAGGACAGGGTTCATCTAACTATGGCTACACCTTC
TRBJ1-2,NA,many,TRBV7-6,CASSPVRQGFYYGYTF,TGTGCCAGCAGCCCCGTTCGGCAGGGGTTCTACTATGGCTACACCTTC
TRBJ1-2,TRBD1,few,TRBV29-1,CSAPRTGPIYGYTF,TGCAGCGCCCCCCGGACAGGGCCTATCTATGGCTACACCTTC
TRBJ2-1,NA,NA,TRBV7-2,CVSSPGILNNEQFF,TGTGTCAGCAGCCCCGGGATCTTAAACAATGAGCAGTTCTTC
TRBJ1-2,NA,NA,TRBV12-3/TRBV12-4,CASSGTVQFVYTF,TGTGCCAGCAGCGGGACGGTTCAATTCGTCTACACCTTC
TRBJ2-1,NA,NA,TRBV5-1,CASSKAGLMDTYNEQFF,TGCGCCAGCAGTAAGGCAGGACTTATGGACACCTACAATGAGCAGTTCTTC
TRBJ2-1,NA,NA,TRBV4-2,CASSQDPLRQFF,TGTGCCAGCAGCCAAGATCCCCTCCGGCAGTTCTTC
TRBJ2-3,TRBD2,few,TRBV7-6,CASSPGGASDTQYF,TGTGCCAGCAGCCCCGGGGGGGCCTCGGATACGCAGTATTTT
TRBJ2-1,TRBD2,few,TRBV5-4,CASSWGTSGGVEQFF,TGTGCCAGCAGCTGGGGGACTAGCGGGGGGGTTGAGCAGTTCTTC
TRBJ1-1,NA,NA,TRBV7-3,CASSFVGEITEAFF,TGTGCCAGCAGCTTTGTGGGGGAAATAACTGAAGCTTTCTTT
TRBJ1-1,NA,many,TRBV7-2,CASSLGGWEGLDTEAFF,TGTGCCAGCAGCTTAGGCGGGTGGGAGGGATTGGACACTGAAGCTTTCTTT
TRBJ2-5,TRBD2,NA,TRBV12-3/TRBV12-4,CASSPGGRTQYF,TGTGCCAGCAGCCCGGGGGGGCGGACCCAGTACTTC
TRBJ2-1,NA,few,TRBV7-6,CASSPRQGPSYNEQFF,TGTGCCAGCAGCCCACGCCAGGGGCCCTCCTACAATGAGCAGTTCTTC
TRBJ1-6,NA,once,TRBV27,CASSPGTKPRALHF,TGTGCCAGCAGTCCCGGGACCAAGCCCCGGGCCCTCCACTTT
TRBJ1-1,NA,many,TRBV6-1,CASSSPLTGLNTEAFF,TGTGCCAGCAGTTCCCCCCTAACCGGTTTGAACACTGAAGCTTTCTTT
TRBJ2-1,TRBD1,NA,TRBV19,CASSIEQGDNEQFF,TGTGCCAGTAGTATAGAACAGGGGGACAATGAGCAGTTCTTC
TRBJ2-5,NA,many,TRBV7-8,CASSLGMGGTAQYF,TGTGCCAGCAGCTTAGGAATGGGGGGAACGGCCCAGTACTTC
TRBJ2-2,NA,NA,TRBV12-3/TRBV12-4,CASQVGTGELFF,TGTGCCAGCCAGGTTGGCACCGGGGAGCTGTTTTTT
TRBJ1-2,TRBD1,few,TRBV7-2,CASSLAPRDRAGGYTF,TGTGCCAGCAGCTTAGCTCCCCGGGACAGGGCTGGTGGCTACACCTTC
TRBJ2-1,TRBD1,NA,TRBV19,CASSMLTGVNEQFF,TGTGCCAGTAGTATGCTGACAGGGGTCAATGAGCAGTTCTTC
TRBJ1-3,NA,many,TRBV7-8,CASSSDGYSGNTIYF,TGTGCCAGCAGCTCGGATGGATACTCTGGAAACACCATATATTTT
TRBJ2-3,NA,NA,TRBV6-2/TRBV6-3,CASKPGTPDTQYF,TGTGCCAGCAAACCTGGGACTCCAGATACGCAGTATTTT
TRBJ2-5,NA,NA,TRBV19,CASEWGETQYF,TGTGCCAGTGAGTGGGGAGAGACCCAGTACTTC
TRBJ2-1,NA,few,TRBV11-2,CASSYPLGGGIPSSYNEQFF,TGTGCCAGCAGCTACCCTTTAGGGGGGGGAATTCCAAGCTCCTACAATGAGCAGTTCTTC
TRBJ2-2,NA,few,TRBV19,CASSILYSGELFF,TGTGCCAGTAGTATTTTGTATTCCGGGGAGCTGTTTTTT
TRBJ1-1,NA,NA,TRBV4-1,CASSQAWAADTEAFF,TGCGCCAGCAGCCAAGCTTGGGCCGCCGACACTGAAGCTTTCTTT
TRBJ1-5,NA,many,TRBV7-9,CASSPPGNSNQPQHF,TGTGCCAGCAGCCCACCAGGGAATAGCAATCAGCCCCAGCATTTT
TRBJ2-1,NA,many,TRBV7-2,CASSSLDYNEQFF,TGTGCCAGCAGCTCCCTTGACTACAATGAGCAGTTCTTC
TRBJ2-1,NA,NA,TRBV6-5,CASSYSPHGQIANEQFF,TGTGCCAGCAGTTACTCACCACATGGACAGATCGCCAATGAGCAGTTCTTC
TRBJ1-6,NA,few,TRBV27,CASSLIWAPHSPLHF,TGTGCCAGCAGTTTAATTTGGGCCCCCCATTCACCCCTCCACTTT
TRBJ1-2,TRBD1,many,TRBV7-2,CASSLEGGGDYGYTF,TGTGCCAGCAGCTTAGAGGGAGGGGGCGACTATGGCTACACCTTC
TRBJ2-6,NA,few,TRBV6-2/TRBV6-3,CASSSFGANVLTF,TGTGCCAGCAGTAGTTTTGGGGCCAACGTCCTGACTTTC
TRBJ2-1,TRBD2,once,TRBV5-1,CASTSVVGGTNEQFF,TGCGCCAGCACCTCCGTGGTGGGGGGGACCAATGAGCAGTTCTTC
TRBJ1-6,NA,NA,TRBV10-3,CAISESMNSPLHF,TGTGCCATCAGTGAGTCTATGAATTCACCCCTCCACTTT
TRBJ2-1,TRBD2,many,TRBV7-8,CASSLGTSGGFF,TGTGCCAGCAGCCTCGGGACTAGCGGGGGGTTCTTC
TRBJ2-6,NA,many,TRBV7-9,CASSSFSGANVLTF,TGTGCCAGCAGCAGCTTCTCTGGGGCCAACGTCCTGACTTTC
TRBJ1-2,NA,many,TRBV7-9,CASCQENEGYYGYTF,TGTGCCAGCTGCCAGGAGAACGAAGGATACTATGGCTACACCTTC
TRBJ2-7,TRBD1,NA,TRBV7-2,CASSLVFPGQGINEQYF,TGTGCCAGCAGCTTAGTATTCCCGGGACAGGGAATCAACGAGCAGTACTTC
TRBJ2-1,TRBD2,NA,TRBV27,CASSLRGAGGPWNEQFF,TGTGCCAGCAGCCTTCGAGGAGCGGGGGGGCCGTGGAATGAGCAGTTCTTC
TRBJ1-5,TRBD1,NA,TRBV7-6,CASSLEQGAYQPQHF,TGTGCCAGCAGCTTAGAGCAGGGGGCTTATCAGCCCCAGCATTTT